A single sample is the source of the 19 T cell receptor beta chains below, sequenced in a study of T cells after somatic rescue of genetic block. Sequenced by immunoSEQ multiplex PCR; TCRdb stores in-frame clones only, minus some. Seen here are 55,000 or so clones, approximately 96% observed once, and the top ten hold approximately 0.077%. Material for sequencing was peripheral blood mononuclear cells (PBMCs). The receptor source for this set is a child under two years old.

The chain links TRBV7-3 to TRBJ2-3; TRBD2 matches at 9 bases. V gave up 2 bases and J gave up 4 bases; unmatched junction bases: 4. This CDR3 has 15 residues. Germline V lookup: CDR1 SGHTA, CDR2 FQGTGA. The CDR3 region has the DNA TGTGCCAGCAGCTTAGGCGGGAGGGGGCCAGATACGCAGTATTTT. Its protein product is CASSLGGRGPDTQYF.

In its sample, this clone was seen once. The rearrangement links TRBV18 to TRBJ2-3; a possible D gene is TRBD2 (6 bases). Trimming removed 3 bases from V and 2 bases from J, with 12 bases in between. Per the germline V gene, CDR1 is KGHSH and CDR2 is LQKENI. This CDR3 spans 15 amino acids. This chain's CDR3 is CASSPIGTSTDTQYF. For the CDR3, the DNA is TGTGCCAGCTCACCCATTGGGACTTCCACAGATACGCAGTATTTT.

The chain joins TRBV21-1 to TRBJ1-4; the table's D gene call, TRBD1, was not cross checked with the DNA. TRBV21-1 counts as a pseudogene. The CDR3 length is 17 residues. The CDR3 region has the DNA TGTGCCAGCAGCAAATTAAGTGGGGCGCGCCTTTATGAAAAACTGTTTTTT. It encodes CASSKLSGARLYEKLFF.

This chain links TRBV6-1 with TRBJ1-1; possible D gene TRBD1, 5 bases. The ends were cut back, 6 bases at V and 9 bases at J, with 14 bases in the middle. The CDR3 is 12 amino acids. CDR1 and CDR2 (germline): MNHNS, SASEGT. The CDR3 bases are TGTGCCAGCAGCCGCGCCAGGGATAAAGCTTTCTTT. It codes for CASSRARDKAFF.

The V call is TRBV5-1, the J call TRBJ2-1; 8 bases are a match to TRBD1. This CDR3 has 13 amino acids. With V trimmed by 4 bases and J by 3 bases, 0 bases remained unmatched. Germline CDR1 and CDR2: SGHRS and YFSETQ. The CDR3 loop reads CASSTGGYNEQFF. In nucleotides, the CDR3 is TGCGCCAGCAGCACAGGGGGCTACAATGAGCAGTTCTTC.

This chain uses TRBV9 with TRBJ2-3; 8 bases map to TRBD2. Per germline, CDR1 SGDLS and CDR2 YYNGEE. V shed 5 bases, J shed 3 bases, and the junction held 2 bases outside the gene matches. The CDR3 has 13 residues. As DNA, the CDR3 is TGTGCCAGCAGATCTAGCGGGACAGATACGCAGTATTTT. This codes for CASRSSGTDTQYF.

This clone came up once. This rearrangement joins TRBV2 to TRBJ1-1; 8 bases are shared with TRBD1. The trim removed 6 bases at V and 2 bases at J, leaving 8 bases unmatched. This CDR3 contains 15 residues. Germline V gives CDR1 SNHLY, CDR2 FYNNEI. The CDR3 nucleotides are TGTGCCAGCAGAGCTCTCCAGGGGGCAAACACTGAAGCTTTCTTT. It yields the protein CASRALQGANTEAFF.

V and J are TRBV4-2 and TRBJ1-1; D unclear. Trimming took off 3 bases at V and 2 bases at J, with 4 bases between the two ends. Germline V lookup: CDR1 LGHNA, CDR2 YNFKEQ. The CDR3 sequence is 12 residues long. The CDR3: CASSQDNTEAFF. The CDR3 region has the DNA TGTGCCAGCAGCCAGGACAACACTGAAGCTTTCTTT.

The rearrangement joins TRBV2 to TRBJ2-2, with D perhaps matching TRBD2 (6 bases). The CDR3 is made up of 14 amino acids. Trimming removed 4 bases from V and 7 bases from J, with 13 bases in between. Germline-derived CDR1 and CDR2 are SNHLY and FYNNEI. The CDR3 sequence is CASSAEGISGELFF. CDR3 DNA: TGTGCCAGCAGTGCGGAGGGAATTAGCGGGGAGCTGTTTTTT. Variable domain in full (rest from reference TRBV2 and TRBJ2-2): EPEVTQTPSHQVTQMGQEVILRCVPISNHLYFYWYRQILGQKVEFLVSFYNNEISEKSEIFDDQFSVERPDGSNFTLKIRSTKLEDSAMYFCASSAEGISGELFFGEGSRLTVL.

This chain links TRBV25-1 with TRBJ2-5, with D hard to call. The CDR3 sequence is 10 residues long. The ends were cut back, 4 bases at V and 4 bases at J, with 1 base in the middle. Germline V lookup: CDR1 MGHDK, CDR2 SYGVNS. This CDR3 is CASSGETQYF. The DNA for the CDR3 is TGTGCCAGCAGTGGAGAGACCCAGTACTTC.

This chain joins TRBV14 and TRBJ2-3, with TRBD2 matching over 8 bases. V lost 0 bases to trimming and J lost 6 bases; unmatched junction nucleotides: 14. There are 18 residues in the CDR3. Germline V gene lookup returns CDR1 SGHDN and CDR2 FVKESK. The CDR3 region has the DNA TGTGCCAGCAGCCAAGACGCTACTAGCGGCGTTGTTCCGGATACGCAGTATTTT. Translated: CASSQDATSGVVPDTQYF.

The chain combines TRBV28 with TRBJ2-2, with no clear D. Germline values: CDR1 MDHEN, CDR2 SYDVKM. The V end was cut by 6 bases, the J end by 6 bases, with 11 bases between. The CDR3 consists of 13 residues. The CDR3 DNA reads as TGTGCCAGCAGGCTGGATGAGCCCGGGGAGCTGTTTTTT. Translation: CASRLDEPGELFF.

The rearrangement joins TRBV5-1 to TRBJ1-6; D is undetermined. V was trimmed by 0 bases and J by 2 bases, leaving 9 bases between them. Germline CDR1 SGHRS, CDR2 YFSETQ. The CDR3 sequence is 16 residues long. The DNA for the CDR3 is TGCGCCAGCAGCTTGGGAGGGTCGACCTATAATTCACCCCTCCACTTT. Translated: CASSLGGSTYNSPLHF.

This clone was observed once. The chain links TRBV11-3 to TRBJ1-1; D gene uncertain. The CDR3 contains 18 residues. V was clipped by 2 bases and J by 1 base, with 20 bases between them. CDR1 and CDR2 (germline): SGHNT, YENEEA. The CDR3 region is CASSLFYRWRDKNTEAFF. CDR3 DNA: TGTGCCAGCAGCTTATTTTATCGATGGCGAGACAAGAACACTGAAGCTTTCTTT.

The J gene is TRBJ2-2, the V gene TRBV19; D is possibly TRBD2 (6 bases). CDR3 size: 12 residues. With 6 bases removed from V and 9 bases from J, the gap between germline ends came to 11 bases. CDR1 is LNHDA, CDR2 SQIVND, per germline (reference sequence). Here the CDR3 DNA reads TGTGCCAGTAGCATCGGGGACTGGGAGCTGTTTTTT. This translates into CASSIGDWELFF.

The chain joins TRBV7-9 to TRBJ2-7; 12 nucleotides align to TRBD1. This CDR3 has 14 residues. Trimming took 0 bases from V and 6 from J; bases not matched to a gene: 0. The germline gives CDR1 SEHNR, CDR2 FQNEAQ (reference sequence). The CDR3 region has the DNA TGTGCCAGCAGCTTAGCGGGACAGGGGGCCGAGCAGTACTTC. Amino acid sequence: CASSLAGQGAEQYF.

The J gene is TRBJ2-1, the V gene TRBV5-1; D is uncertain. The CDR3 consists of 13 residues. Germline CDR1 is SGHRS and CDR2 is YFSETQ. The V and J ends lost 3 bases and 7 bases respectively, with 11 bases between them. The DNA of the CDR3 is TGCGCCAGCAGCTCAACCATTAGGAATGAGCAGTTCTTC. Translated: CASSSTIRNEQFF.

J is TRBJ1-1 and V is TRBV6-1; D may be TRBD1 (6 bases). Germline V CDR1 and CDR2: MNHNS, SASEGT. This CDR3 has 12 residues. V lost 3 bases and J lost 7, with 9 bases in between. The CDR3 sequence is CASSEGGLEAFF. Here the CDR3 DNA reads TGTGCCAGCAGTGAGGGGGGGCTTGAAGCTTTCTTT.

This chain uses TRBV7-2 with TRBJ1-1; possibly TRBD1 for D (5 bases). The germline V gene has CDR1 SGHTA and CDR2 FQGNSA. The CDR3 contains 14 residues. V was pared by 2 bases and J by 6 bases, with 13 bases between. CDR3 region: CASSLIWGSAEAFF. CDR3 nucleotide sequence: TGTGCCAGCAGCTTAATTTGGGGGTCGGCTGAAGCTTTCTTT.